A single sample gave rise to the 5 T cell receptor beta chains below, sequenced in a study of beta chain features in type 1 diabetes. Sequenced material consisted of expressed TCRB transcripts (all of the isolated RNA was reverse transcribed). Generated by immunoSEQ multiplex PCR, the TCRdb table keeps only in-frame clones and is missing some. The sample has around 180,000 clones, around 13% seen once. The sample comprised central memory CD4+ T cells from blood. The receptors were gathered from a woman aged 18 to 35 in good health.

The sample holds a few counts of this clone. The rearrangement links TRBV2 to TRBJ2-7, with D perhaps TRBD2 (5 bases). This CDR3 has 14 amino acids. Germline V gives CDR1 SNHLY, CDR2 FYNNEI. The ends were cut back, 8 bases at V and 7 bases at J, with 21 bases in the middle. CDR3 nucleotides: TGTGCCAGCGCCGCCCCCAGCGGCACGGGGGAGCAGTACTTC. It codes for CASAAPSGTGEQYF.

The rearrangement joins TRBV6-1 to TRBJ1-2; 10 bases match TRBD1. The V gene's germline CDR1 is MNHNS and CDR2 SASEGT. The CDR3 consists of 14 residues. Losses at the gene ends were 6 bases for V and 8 bases for J; bases not matched to a gene: 9. The CDR3 nucleotides read TGTGCCAGCAGGTCGGGACAGGGGAGGACGGGCTACACCTTC. Its translation is CASRSGQGRTGYTF.

The chain recombines TRBV28 with TRBJ1-2, with 8 positions matching TRBD1. The germline V gene encodes CDR1 MDHEN and CDR2 SYDVKM. The J segment lost 2 bases and the V segment lost 7 bases, leaving 3 bases of the junction unmatched. The CDR3 totals 13 residues. CDR3 sequence: CASTRQGNYGYTF. As DNA, the CDR3 is TGTGCCAGCACCAGACAGGGGAACTATGGCTACACCTTC.

This clone was observed a handful of times. The chain recombines TRBV28 with TRBJ2-1; 8 nucleotides match TRBD2. The CDR3 consists of 14 residues. With V trimmed by 10 bases and J by 4 bases, 9 bases remained unmatched. Looked up from germline, CDR1 is MDHEN and CDR2 is SYDVKM. CDR3 nucleotide sequence: TGTGCCACCAAACTAGCGGAGCCGTACAATGAGCAGTTCTTC. The encoded protein is CATKLAEPYNEQFF.

This clone has only a few counts. This chain connects TRBV7-2 to TRBJ1-5; TRBD1 might be the D (6 bases). V was cut by 4 bases and J by 3 bases, with 16 bases left in between. Germline assignment: CDR1 SGHTA and CDR2 FQGNSA. The CDR3 is 16 amino acids. The CDR3 DNA sequence: TGTGCCAGCAGCTCCCTTGGGGGCAGCCACAATCAGCCCCAGCATTTT. It is translated as CASSSLGGSHNQPQHF. Complete variable domain (other parts from reference TRBV7-2 and TRBJ1-5): GAGVSQSPSNKVTEKGKDVELRCDPISGHTALYWYRQSLGQGLEFLIYFQGNSAPDKSGLPSDRFSAERTGGSVSTLTIQRTQQEDSAVYLCASSSLGGSHNQPQHFGDGTRLSIL.